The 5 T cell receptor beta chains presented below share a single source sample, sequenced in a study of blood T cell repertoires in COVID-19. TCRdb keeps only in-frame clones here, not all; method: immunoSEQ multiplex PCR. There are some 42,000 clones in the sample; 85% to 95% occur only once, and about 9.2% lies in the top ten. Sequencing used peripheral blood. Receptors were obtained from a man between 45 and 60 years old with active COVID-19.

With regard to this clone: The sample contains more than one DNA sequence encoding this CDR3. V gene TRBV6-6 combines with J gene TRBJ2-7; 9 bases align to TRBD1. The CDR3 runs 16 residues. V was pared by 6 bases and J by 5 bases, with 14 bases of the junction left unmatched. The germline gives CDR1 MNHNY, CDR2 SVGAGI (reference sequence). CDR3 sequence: CASSYQGTGRNHEQYF. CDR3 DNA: TGTGCCAGCAGCTATCAAGGGACAGGGAGGAACCACGAGCAGTACTTC.

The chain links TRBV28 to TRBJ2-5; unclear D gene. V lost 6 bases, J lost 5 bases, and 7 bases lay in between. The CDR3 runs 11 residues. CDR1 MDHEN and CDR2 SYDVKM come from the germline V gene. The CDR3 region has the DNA TGTGCCAGCAGGACTGGGGAGACCCAGTACTTC. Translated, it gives CASRTGETQYF.

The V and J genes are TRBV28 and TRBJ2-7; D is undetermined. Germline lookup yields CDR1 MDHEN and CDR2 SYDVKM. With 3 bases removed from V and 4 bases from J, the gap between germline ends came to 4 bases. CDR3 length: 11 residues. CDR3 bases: TGTGCCAGCAGTTTTAGATACGAGCAGTACTTC. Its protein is CASSFRYEQYF.

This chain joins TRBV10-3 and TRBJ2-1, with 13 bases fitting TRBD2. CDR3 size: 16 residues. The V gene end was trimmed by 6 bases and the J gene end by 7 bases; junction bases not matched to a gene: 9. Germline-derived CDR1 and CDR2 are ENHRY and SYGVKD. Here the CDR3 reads CAIRYGGTSGENEQFF. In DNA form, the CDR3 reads TGTGCCATCAGATACGGGGGGACTAGCGGGGAGAATGAGCAGTTCTTC.

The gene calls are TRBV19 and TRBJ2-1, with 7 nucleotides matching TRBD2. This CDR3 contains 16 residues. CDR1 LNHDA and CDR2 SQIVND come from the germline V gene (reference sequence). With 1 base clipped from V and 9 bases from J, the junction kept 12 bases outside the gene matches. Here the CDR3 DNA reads TGTGCCAGTAGTATAGGTGGCGGGGGAAATGGAGCTGAGCAGTTCTTC. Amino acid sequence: CASSIGGGGNGAEQFF.